This TCR beta chain was identified in a study of T-cell reconstitution after alpha-beta-depleted transplantation in children. Study results and limitations: Surviving thymic progenitors and recipient T cells were the source of high TCRbeta diversity at day 60 in some patients. Expanded clones from the graft, numbering several hundred, reportedly supplied alpha-beta T cells about two months after transplant. Diversity and T-cell counts at one year after transplant derived mostly from new T cells.

Trimming cost V 4 bases and J 1 base; bases outside gene matches: 5. The length of the CDR3 is 15 residues. CDR1 is SGHRS and CDR2 is YFSETQ in the germline V gene. Unique molecular identifiers were used in preparing the TCRbeta library. One entry per CDR3 protein results from TCRdb running MiXCR on the PCR reads. This sample has fewer than 1 million distinct CDR3 sequences, with about 15% found just once. This clonotype was seen more than once but under ten times. Its specificity is unknown. The V call is TRBV5-1, the J call TRBJ1-5; 7 bases match TRBD1. The receptor was isolated from a male patient aged 5 to 17 who had a stem cell transplant for acute lymphoblastic leukemia, so the T cells may come from the graft donor. The specimen comprised PBMCs, mostly from graft donor cells, sampled 360 days after TCRalphabeta/CD19-depleted stem cell transplant. The CDR3, as DNA: TGCGCCAGCAGCGTGGGACAGACCAGCAATCAGCCCCAGCATTTT. Protein product: CASSVGQTSNQPQHF. Full variable domain (missing parts from reference TRBV5-1 and TRBJ1-5): KAGVTQTPRYLIKTRGQQVTLSCSPISGHRSVSWYQQTPGQGLQFLFEYFSETQRNKGNFPGRFSGRQFSNSRSEMNVSTLELGDSALYLCASSVGQTSNQPQHFGDGTRLSIL.